These 5 T cell receptor beta chains share one sample of origin, sequenced in a study of blood T cell repertoires in COVID-19. Some clones are missing from TCRdb's copy, which holds only in-frame ones; the method was immunoSEQ multiplex PCR. The repertoire holds 190,000 or so clones, with approximately 85% as singletons. The sample consisted of PBMCs or T cells enriched from blood (not recorded which). Receptor source: a man between 40 and 49 years old who had recovered from COVID-19.

The V call is TRBV6-5, the J call TRBJ2-2; D call uncertain. CDR3 length equals 12 residues. The V end lost 5 bases, the J end lost 3 bases, and 4 bases lay between the germline ends. Germline lookup yields CDR1 MNHEY and CDR2 SVGAGI. CDR3 loop: CASSPYTGELFF. DNA for the CDR3: TGTGCCAGCAGTCCATACACCGGGGAGCTGTTTTTT.

The chain is built from TRBV13 and TRBJ2-7, with D perhaps matching TRBD2 (5 bases). Germline CDR1 PRHDT, CDR2 FYEKMQ (reference sequence). V lost 5 bases to trimming and J lost 4 bases, with 15 bases between them. The CDR3 has 14 residues. The CDR3 reads CASSTRGLQYEQYV. CDR3 bases: TGTGCCAGCAGCACACGAGGACTGCAATACGAGCAGTACGTC.

This chain links TRBV11-3 with TRBJ1-3; no reliable D call. The CDR3 has 15 residues. Trimming shortened V by 0 bases and J by 2 bases, and 8 bases separated the two germline ends. Germline CDR1 reads SGHNT; CDR2 reads YENEEA. For the CDR3, the DNA is TGTGCCAGCAGCTTAGACGCGGATACTGGAAACACCATATATTTT. Translating gives CASSLDADTGNTIYF.

This chain links TRBV27 with TRBJ2-1, with a possible D match to TRBD2 (6 bases). The CDR3 runs to 16 residues. V lost 5 bases, J lost 2 bases, and 16 bases lay in between. Germline values: CDR1 MNHEY, CDR2 SMNVEV (reference sequence). As DNA, the CDR3 is TGTGCCAGCAGTCCTCTCGGAGGGTTGGCCTACAATGAGCAGTTCTTC. This encodes CASSPLGGLAYNEQFF.

V gene TRBV28 combines with J gene TRBJ1-2; the D is unclear. Germline loops: CDR1 MDHEN, CDR2 SYDVKM. V shed 8 bases and J shed 4 bases, with 20 bases lying between them. This CDR3 has 15 amino acids. The CDR3 here is CASSPSMNRVYGYTF. The CDR3 DNA reads TGTGCCAGCTCCCCTTCAATGAACAGAGTCTATGGCTACACCTTC.